The clone carrying this T cell receptor (beta chain) counts as medium-sized. This sample was included in a study of patients and donors after allogeneic stem cell transplantation. Losses at the gene ends were 7 bases for V and 0 bases for J; bases not matched to a gene: 7. The CDR3 covers 16 residues. CDR1 is SGHTA, CDR2 FQGNSA, per germline. One entry per CDR3 protein results from TCRdb running MiXCR on the RT-PCR reads. The table shows about 1,600 distinct CDR3 sequences, with roughly 7.9% occurring only once. The sequence was obtained from a human donor who was either an allogeneic HSCT recipient or a stem cell or donor lymphocyte infusion donor (not recorded which). It is not recorded whose cells these are; they may come from a transplant donor. The chain uses TRBV7-2 and TRBJ2-2, with 8 bases matching TRBD1. Sequenced material: blood, either unsorted or a sorted T cell fraction (not recorded which). Here the CDR3 DNA reads TGTGCCAGCAAGCCCCCACAGGGGGCGAACACCGGGGAGCTGTTTTTT. Translating gives CASKPPQGANTGELFF.